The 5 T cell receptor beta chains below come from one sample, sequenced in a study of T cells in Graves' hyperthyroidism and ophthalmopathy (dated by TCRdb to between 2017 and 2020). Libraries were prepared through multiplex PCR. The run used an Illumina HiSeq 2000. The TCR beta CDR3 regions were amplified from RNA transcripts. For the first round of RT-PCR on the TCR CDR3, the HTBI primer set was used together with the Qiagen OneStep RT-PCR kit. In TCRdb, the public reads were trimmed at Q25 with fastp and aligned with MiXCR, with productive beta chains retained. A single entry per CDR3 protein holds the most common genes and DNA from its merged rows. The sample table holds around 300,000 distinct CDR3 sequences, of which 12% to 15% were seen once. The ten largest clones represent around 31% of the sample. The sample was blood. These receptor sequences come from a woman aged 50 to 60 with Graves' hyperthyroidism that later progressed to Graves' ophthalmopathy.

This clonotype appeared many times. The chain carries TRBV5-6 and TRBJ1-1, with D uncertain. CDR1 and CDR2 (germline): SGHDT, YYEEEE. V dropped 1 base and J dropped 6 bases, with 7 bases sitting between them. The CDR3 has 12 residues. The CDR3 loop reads CASSLLVAEAFF. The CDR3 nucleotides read TGTGCCAGCAGCTTGCTGGTGGCTGAAGCTTTCTTT.

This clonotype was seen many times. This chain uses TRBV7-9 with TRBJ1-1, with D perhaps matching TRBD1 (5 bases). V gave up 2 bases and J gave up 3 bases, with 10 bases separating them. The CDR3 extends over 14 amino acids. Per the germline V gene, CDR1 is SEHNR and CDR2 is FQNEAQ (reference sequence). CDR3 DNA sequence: TGTGCCAGCAGCTTACCGTTCAGGGACACTGAAGCTTTCTTT. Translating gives CASSLPFRDTEAFF.

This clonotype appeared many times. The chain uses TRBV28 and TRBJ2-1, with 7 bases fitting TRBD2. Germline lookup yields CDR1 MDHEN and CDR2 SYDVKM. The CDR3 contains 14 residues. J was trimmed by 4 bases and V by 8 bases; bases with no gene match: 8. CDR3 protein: CASFAGGGYNEQFF. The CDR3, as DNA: TGTGCCAGCTTTGCGGGCGGGGGTTACAATGAGCAGTTCTTC.

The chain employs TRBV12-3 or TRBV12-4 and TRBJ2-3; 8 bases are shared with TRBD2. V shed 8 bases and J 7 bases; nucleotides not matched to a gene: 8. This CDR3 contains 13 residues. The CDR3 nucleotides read TGTGCCAGCCACGGGAGGGCCTTGAATACGCAGTATTTT. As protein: CASHGRALNTQYF.

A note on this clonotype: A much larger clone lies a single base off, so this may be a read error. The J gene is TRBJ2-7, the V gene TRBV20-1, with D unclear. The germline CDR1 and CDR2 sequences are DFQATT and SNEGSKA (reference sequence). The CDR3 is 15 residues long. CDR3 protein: CSARDLEGGVGEQCF. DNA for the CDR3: TGCAGTGCTAGAGATCTGGAAGGCGGAGTCGGCGAGCAGTGCTTC.